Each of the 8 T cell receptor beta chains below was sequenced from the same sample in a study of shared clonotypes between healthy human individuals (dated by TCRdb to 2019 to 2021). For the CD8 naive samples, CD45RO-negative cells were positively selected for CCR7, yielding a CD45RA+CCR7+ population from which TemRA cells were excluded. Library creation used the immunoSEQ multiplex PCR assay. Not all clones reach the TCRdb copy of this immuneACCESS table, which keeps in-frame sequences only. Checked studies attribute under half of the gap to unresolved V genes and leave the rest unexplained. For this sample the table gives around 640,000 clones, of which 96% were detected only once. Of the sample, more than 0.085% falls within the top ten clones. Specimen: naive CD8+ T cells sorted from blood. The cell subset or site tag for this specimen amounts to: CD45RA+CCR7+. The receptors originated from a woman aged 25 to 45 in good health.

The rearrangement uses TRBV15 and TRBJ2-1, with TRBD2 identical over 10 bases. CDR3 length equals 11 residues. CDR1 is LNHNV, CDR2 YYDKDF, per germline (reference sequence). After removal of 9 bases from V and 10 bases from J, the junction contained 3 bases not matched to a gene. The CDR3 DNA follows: TGTGCCACTTTACTAGCGGGAGAGCAGTTCTTC. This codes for CATLLAGEQFF.

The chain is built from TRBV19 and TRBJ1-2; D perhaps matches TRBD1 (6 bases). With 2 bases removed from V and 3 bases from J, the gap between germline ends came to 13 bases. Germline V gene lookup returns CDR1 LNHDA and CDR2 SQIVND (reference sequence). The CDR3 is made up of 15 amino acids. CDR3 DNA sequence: TGTGCCAGTAGTATACCAGGGGCGGCGGACTATGGCTACACCTTC. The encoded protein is CASSIPGAADYGYTF.

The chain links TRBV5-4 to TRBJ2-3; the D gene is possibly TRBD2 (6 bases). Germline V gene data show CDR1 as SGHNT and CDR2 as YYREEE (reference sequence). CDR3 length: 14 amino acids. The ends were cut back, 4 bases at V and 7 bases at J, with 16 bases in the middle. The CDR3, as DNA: TGTGCCAGCAGCGGAGGACGGGAGTTAAATACGCAGTATTTT. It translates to CASSGGRELNTQYF. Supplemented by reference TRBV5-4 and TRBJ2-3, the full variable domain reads ETGVTQSPTHLIKTRGQQVTLRCSSQSGHNTVSWYQQALGQGPQFIFQYYREEENGRGNFPPRFSGLQFPNYSSELNVNALELDDSALYLCASSGGRELNTQYFGPGTRLTVL.

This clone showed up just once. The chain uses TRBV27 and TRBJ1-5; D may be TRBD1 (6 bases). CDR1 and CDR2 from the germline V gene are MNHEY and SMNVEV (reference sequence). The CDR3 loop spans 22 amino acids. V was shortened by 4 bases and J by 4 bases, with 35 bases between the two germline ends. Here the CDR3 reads CASSSLKAQFHNQIGGNQPQHF. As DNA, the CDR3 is TGTGCCAGCAGTTCCCTGAAGGCCCAGTTCCATAATCAGATAGGGGGGAATCAGCCCCAGCATTTT.

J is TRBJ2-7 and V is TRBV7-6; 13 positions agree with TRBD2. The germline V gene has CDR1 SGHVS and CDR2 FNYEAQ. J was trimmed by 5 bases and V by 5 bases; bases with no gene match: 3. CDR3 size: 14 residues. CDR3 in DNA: TGTGCCAGCAGCCCCGGGACTAGCGGGAACGAGCAGTACTTC. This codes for CASSPGTSGNEQYF.

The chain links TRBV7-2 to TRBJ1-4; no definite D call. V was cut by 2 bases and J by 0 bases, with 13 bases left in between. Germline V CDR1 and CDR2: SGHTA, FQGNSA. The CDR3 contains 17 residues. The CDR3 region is CASSLPGNGPTNEKLFF. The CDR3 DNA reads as TGTGCCAGCAGCTTACCGGGGAACGGCCCAACTAATGAAAAACTGTTTTTT.

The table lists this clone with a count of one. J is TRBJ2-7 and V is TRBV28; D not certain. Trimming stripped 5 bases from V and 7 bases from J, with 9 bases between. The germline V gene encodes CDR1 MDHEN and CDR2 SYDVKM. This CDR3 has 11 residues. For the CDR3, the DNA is TGTGCCAGCAGTCCCCACAGAGAGCAGTACTTC. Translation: CASSPHREQYF.

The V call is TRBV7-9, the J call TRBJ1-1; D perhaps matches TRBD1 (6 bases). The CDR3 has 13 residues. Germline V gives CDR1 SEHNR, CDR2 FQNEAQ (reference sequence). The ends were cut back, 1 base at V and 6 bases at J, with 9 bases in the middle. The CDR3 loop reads CASSLDRGSEAFF. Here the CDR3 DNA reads TGTGCCAGCAGCTTAGATAGGGGGTCTGAAGCTTTCTTT.